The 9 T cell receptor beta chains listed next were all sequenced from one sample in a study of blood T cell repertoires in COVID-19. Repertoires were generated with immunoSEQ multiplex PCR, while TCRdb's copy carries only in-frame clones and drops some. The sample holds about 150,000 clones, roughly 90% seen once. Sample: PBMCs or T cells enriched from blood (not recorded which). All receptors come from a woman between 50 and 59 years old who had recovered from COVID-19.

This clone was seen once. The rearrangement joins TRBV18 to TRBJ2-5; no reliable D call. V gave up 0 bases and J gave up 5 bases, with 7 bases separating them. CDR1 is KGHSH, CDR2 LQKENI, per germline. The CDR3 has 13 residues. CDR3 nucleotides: TGTGCCAGCTCACCACCGAGTACTGAGACCCAGTACTTC. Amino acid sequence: CASSPPSTETQYF. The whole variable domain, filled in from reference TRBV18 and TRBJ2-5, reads NAGVMQNPRHLVRRRGQEARLRCSPMKGHSHVYWYRQLPEEGLKFMVYLQKENIIDESGMPKERFSAEFPKEGPSILRIQQVVRGDSAAYFCASSPPSTETQYFGPGTRLLVL.

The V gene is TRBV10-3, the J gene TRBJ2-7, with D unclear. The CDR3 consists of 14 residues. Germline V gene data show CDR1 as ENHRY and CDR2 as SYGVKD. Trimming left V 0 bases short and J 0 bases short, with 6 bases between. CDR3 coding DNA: TGTGCCATCAGTGAGTCCTTTAACTCCTACGAGCAGTACTTC. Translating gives CAISESFNSYEQYF.

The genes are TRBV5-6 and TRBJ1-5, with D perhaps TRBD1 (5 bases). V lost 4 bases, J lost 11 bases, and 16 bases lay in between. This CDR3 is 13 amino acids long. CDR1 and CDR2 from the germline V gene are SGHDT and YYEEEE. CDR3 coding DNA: TGTGCCAGCAGCCCTGGGGGGTCCGGGGCCCAGCATTTT. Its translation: CASSPGGSGAQHF.

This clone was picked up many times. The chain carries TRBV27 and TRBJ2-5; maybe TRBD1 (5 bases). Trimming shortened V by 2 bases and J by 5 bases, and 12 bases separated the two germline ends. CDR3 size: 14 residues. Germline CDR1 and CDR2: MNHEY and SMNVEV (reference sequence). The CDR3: CASSLAPGRETQYF. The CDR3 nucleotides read TGTGCCAGCAGTTTAGCCCCAGGGCGGGAGACCCAGTACTTC.

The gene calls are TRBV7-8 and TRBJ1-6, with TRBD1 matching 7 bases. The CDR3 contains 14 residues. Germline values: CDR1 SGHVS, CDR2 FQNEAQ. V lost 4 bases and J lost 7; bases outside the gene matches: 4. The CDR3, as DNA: TGTGCCAGCAGCTCGACAGGGATAAATTCACCCCTCCACTTT. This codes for CASSSTGINSPLHF. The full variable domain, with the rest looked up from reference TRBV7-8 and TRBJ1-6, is GAGVSQSPRYKVAKRGQDVALRCDPISGHVSLFWYQQALGQGPEFLTYFQNEAQLDKSGLPSDRFFAERPEGSVSTLKIQRTQQEDSAVYLCASSSTGINSPLHFGNGTRLTVT.

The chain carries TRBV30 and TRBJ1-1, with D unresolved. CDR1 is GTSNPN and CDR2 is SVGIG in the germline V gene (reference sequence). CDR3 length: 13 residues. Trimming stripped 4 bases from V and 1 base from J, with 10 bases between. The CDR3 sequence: CAWMRVSNTEAFF. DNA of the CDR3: TGTGCCTGGATGAGGGTGTCGAACACTGAAGCTTTCTTT.

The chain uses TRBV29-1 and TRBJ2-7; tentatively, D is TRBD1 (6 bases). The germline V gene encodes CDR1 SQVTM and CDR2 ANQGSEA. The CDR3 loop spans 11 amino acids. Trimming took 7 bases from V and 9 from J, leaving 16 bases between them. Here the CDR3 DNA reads TGCAGCGCCGGGGACACCCCGGGGCAGTACTTC. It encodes CSAGDTPGQYF.

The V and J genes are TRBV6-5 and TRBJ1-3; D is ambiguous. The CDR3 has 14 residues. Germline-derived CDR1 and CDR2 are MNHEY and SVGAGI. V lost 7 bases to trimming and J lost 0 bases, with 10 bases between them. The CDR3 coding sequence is TGTGCCAGCACCCGTGTCAGCTCTGGAAACACCATATATTTT. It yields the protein CASTRVSSGNTIYF.

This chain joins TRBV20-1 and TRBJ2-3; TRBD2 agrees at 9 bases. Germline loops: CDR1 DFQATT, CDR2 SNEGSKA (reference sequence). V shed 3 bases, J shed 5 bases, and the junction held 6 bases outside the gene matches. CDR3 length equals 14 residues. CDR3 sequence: CSASPAGGQDTQYF. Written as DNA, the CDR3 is TGCAGTGCTAGTCCCGCGGGGGGGCAAGATACGCAGTATTTT.